This T cell receptor (beta chain) was profiled in a study of OX40 agonist ivuxolimab in advanced cancers. On the study more broadly: Those enrolled were 82.7% male, with a mean age of roughly 62 years and ages from 23 to 79. Study outcomes and limitations: The study did not work out the antigen specificity of the expanded peripheral T cells. Patients with a partial response at 0.1-3.0 mg/kg had among the lowest clonal expansion. With doses of 0.1 to 3.0 mg/kg, CD4+ and CD8+ blood T cells had undergone clonal expansion by week 6.

Clones were sequenced by immunoSEQ multiplex PCR, and TCRdb holds only the in-frame ones, with some missing. The sample carries 6,500 to 8,000 clones, around 79% recorded once. This clone was counted only a few times. The antigen is not known. V dropped 5 bases and J dropped 6 bases, with 10 bases sitting between them. This CDR3 has 11 amino acids. Germline V lookup: CDR1 GTSNPN, CDR2 SVGIG (reference sequence). The sample consisted of CD4+ or CD8+ T cells sorted from blood, taken in a trial of the OX40 agonist ivuxolimab. V gene TRBV30 combines with J gene TRBJ1-1; no clear D. The receptor comes from an adult with an advanced solid tumor such as melanoma, head and neck, liver or kidney cancer. The CDR3 bases are TGTGCCTGGGTAGTTGGGGCTGAAGCTTTCTTT. Its translation is CAWVVGAEAFF.